Shown below are 14 T cell receptor beta chains from a single sample sequenced in a study of blood T cells in healthy people across ages. Next came a second PCR, run for about 6 to 11 cycles, which used a sample-barcoded 5' primer along with a J-beta primer mix. One entry per CDR3 protein results from TCRdb running MiXCR on the 5' RACE reads. The sample holds more than 500,000 distinct CDR3 sequences, roughly a quarter seen once. The sequenced sample was blood. These receptors all come from a woman between 70 and 85 years old in good health.

V gene TRBV12-5 combines with J gene TRBJ1-2; 7 bases line up with TRBD1. Germline-derived CDR1 and CDR2 are LGHNT and FRNRAP. This CDR3 region has 16 residues. The V gene end was trimmed by 7 bases and the J gene end by 10 bases; junction bases not matched to a gene: 21. Written as DNA, the CDR3 is TGTGCTAGTGTTTACCTCACCGGGACAGCGATATTTGACTACACCTTC. The encoded protein is CASVYLTGTAIFDYTF.

J is TRBJ1-2 and V is TRBV25-1; TRBD1 is a possible D gene (5 bases). Looked up from germline, CDR1 is MGHDK and CDR2 is SYGVNS. V lost 0 bases to trimming and J lost 3 bases, with 20 bases between them. The CDR3 totals 18 residues. In DNA form, the CDR3 reads TGTGCCAGCAGTGAATATCGGGGCGCACCCCACCCATACTATGGCTACACCTTC. Its protein product is CASSEYRGAPHPYYGYTF.

The table lists this clonotype with a count of one. The chain carries TRBV25-1 and TRBJ1-6; D gene ambiguous. V gave up 2 bases and J gave up 10 bases, with 15 bases separating them. Germline values: CDR1 MGHDK, CDR2 SYGVNS. The CDR3 extends over 15 amino acids. In nucleotides, the CDR3 is TGTGCCAGCAGTGAAAGTGGCCTGCTTTGGTCACCCCTCCACTTT. Translated, it gives CASSESGLLWSPLHF.

To note about this clonotype: The conserved phenylalanine or tryptophan normally closing the CDR3 is absent here, so this likely arose from a read error. The J gene is TRBJ2-5, the V gene TRBV24-1; possibly TRBD2 for D (6 bases). Germline V CDR1 and CDR2: KGHDR, SFDVKD. V lost 5 bases to trimming and J lost 4 bases, with 16 bases between them. The CDR3 length is 15 residues. CDR3: CATSAWVGSGETQYL. CDR3 nucleotides: TGTGCCACCAGTGCCTGGGTCGGGAGCGGAGAGACCCAGTACCTC.

This clonotype has just a few counts. This sequence joins TRBV24-1 and TRBJ2-1; the D gene is possibly TRBD2 (6 bases). CDR3 length: 16 amino acids. The germline V and J ends were trimmed by 5 bases and 4 bases, with 17 bases remaining between them. CDR1 KGHDR and CDR2 SFDVKD come from the germline V gene. The CDR3 sequence: CATSGAGLSGYNEQFF. CDR3 coding DNA: TGTGCCACCAGTGGGGCGGGACTCTCTGGATACAATGAGCAGTTCTTC.

This chain connects TRBV7-3 to TRBJ2-5; possibly TRBD2 for D (5 bases). There are 16 residues in the CDR3. V was clipped by 4 bases and J by 5 bases, with 20 bases between them. The germline gives CDR1 SGHTA, CDR2 FQGTGA. CDR3 nucleotides: TGTGCCAGCAGCTCCGGATCGGGGTCATACAAGGAGACCCAGTACTTC. Translation: CASSSGSGSYKETQYF.

The chain joins TRBV6-5 to TRBJ2-7, with D perhaps TRBD1 (6 bases). Germline V lookup: CDR1 MNHEY, CDR2 SVGAGI. V lost 6 bases to trimming and J lost 3 bases, with 12 bases between them. The CDR3 is 13 residues long. CDR3 sequence (DNA): TGTGCCAGCAGACCTACAGGGATCTACGAGCAGTACTTC. Protein: CASRPTGIYEQYF.

This clonotype turned up a few times. This rearrangement joins TRBV7-2 to TRBJ1-5; D is unclear. V shed 3 bases and J shed 5 bases, with 17 bases lying between them. This CDR3 contains 16 residues. Germline V lookup: CDR1 SGHTA, CDR2 FQGNSA. In DNA form, the CDR3 reads TGTGCCAGCAGCTTGGGTCCGGCCGCGAGGGATCAGCCCCAGCATTTT. Translation: CASSLGPAARDQPQHF.

This clonotype was detected ten times or more. The chain combines TRBV5-1 with TRBJ2-1, with TRBD2 matching over 10 bases. Trimming took 4 bases from V and 6 from J; bases not matched to a gene: 7. Per germline, CDR1 SGHRS and CDR2 YFSETQ. The CDR3 totals 15 residues. The CDR3 region has the DNA TGCGCCAGCAGCACTGGGGCTAGCGGGGGCAATGAGCAGTTCTTC. Protein product: CASSTGASGGNEQFF.

This clonotype has just a few counts. The rearrangement joins TRBV6-5 to TRBJ1-2; tentatively, D is TRBD1 (5 bases). CDR1 MNHEY and CDR2 SVGAGI come from the germline V gene. There are 12 residues in the CDR3. Trimming removed 10 bases at V and 4 bases at J, with 13 bases between. CDR3 nucleotides: TGTGCCACGGCAACAGGAGGCTATGGCTACACCTTC. It specifies CATATGGYGYTF.

The chain couples TRBV9 to TRBJ2-5, with 9 bases lining up with TRBD2. The CDR3 covers 18 residues. V lost 0 bases and J lost 5; bases outside the gene matches: 14. Germline V lookup: CDR1 SGDLS, CDR2 YYNGEE. The CDR3 is CASSVAGAGGPSRETQYF. In DNA, the CDR3 is TGTGCCAGCAGCGTAGCGGGTGCGGGAGGGCCCTCCCGGGAGACCCAGTACTTC.

This clonotype has a handful of counts. The chain recombines TRBV30 with TRBJ2-1; perhaps D is TRBD1 or TRBD2 (5 bases each). The CDR3 runs 15 residues. V lost 0 bases to trimming and J lost 4 bases, with 13 bases between them. Germline V gene lookup returns CDR1 GTSNPN and CDR2 SVGIG (reference sequence). CDR3 sequence: CAWSVRGAGYNEQFF. Written as DNA, the CDR3 is TGTGCCTGGAGTGTACGAGGGGCTGGATACAATGAGCAGTTCTTC.

This clonotype was counted between two and nine times. J is TRBJ1-2 and V is TRBV6-1; 9 nucleotides line up with TRBD1. Germline V lookup: CDR1 MNHNS, CDR2 SASEGT. The length of the CDR3 is 16 residues. V lost 2 bases, J lost 8 bases, and 12 bases stayed unmatched. The CDR3 reads CASSERYRQGVGGYTF. The CDR3 DNA is TGTGCCAGCAGTGAAAGATACAGACAGGGGGTGGGAGGCTACACCTTC.

This clonotype was picked up a small number of times. As DNA, the CDR3 is TGCAGTGCTGATGGGACTAGCGGGGAAGAGACCCAGTACTTC. Its translation is CSADGTSGEETQYF. This sequence joins TRBV20-1 and TRBJ2-5; the match to TRBD2 covers 13 bases. The CDR3 is 14 residues long. Germline V lookup: CDR1 DFQATT, CDR2 SNEGSKA (reference sequence). The J segment lost 3 bases and the V segment lost 5 bases, leaving 3 bases of the junction unmatched.